This T cell receptor (beta chain) was obtained from a study of shared clonotypes between healthy human individuals. Study outcomes and limitations: Clonotype sharing among donors likely depends on sequencing depth.

This clone showed up just a few times. Its antigen is not identified. The identical CDR3 is also encoded by other nucleotide sequences in the sample. TCRdb keeps only in-frame clones here, not all; method: immunoSEQ multiplex PCR. This sample has about 1.9 million clones, with 80% to 95% found just once. Naive CD8 populations comprised CD45RO-negative cells positively selected for CCR7, excluding terminally differentiated effector memory CD45RA+ cells. This TCR came from a man aged 18 to 29 in good health. Some clones in this sample may be carry-over from other donors' samples. Sample: naive CD8+ T cells from PBMCs.

This CDR3 is CASSPQGNQPQHF. CDR3 nucleotides: TGTGCCAGCAGTCCACAGGGAAATCAGCCCCAGCATTTT. V is TRBV28 and J is TRBJ1-5; a possible D gene is TRBD1 (6 bases). This CDR3 has 13 residues. Per the germline V gene, CDR1 is MDHEN and CDR2 is SYDVKM. Trimming removed 5 bases at V and 4 bases at J, with 9 bases between.